Presented here are 32 T cell receptor beta chains from one specimen sequenced in a study of CXCR3-negative and CXCR3-positive naive CD8 T cells. The TRB cDNA libraries were prepared by 5' RACE with UMI labels. TCRdb re-called the 5' RACE reads, yielding one record per CDR3 amino acid sequence without DNA. The specimen's table records some 130,000 distinct CDR3 sequences. The sequencing sample was made of naive CXCR3- CD8+ T cells from blood. Subset described: CD45RO-CCR7+CD27+CD95- naive CD8+ T cells lacking CXCR3 (TNR3-). The receptors were sampled from a human donor in good health. Some clones in this sample may be carry-over from other donors' samples.

This CDR3 reads CASSQGRTSGYEQYF. This chain connects TRBV4-3 to TRBJ2-7; the D call from TCRdb, TRBD2, cannot be confirmed without DNA. Germline CDR1 reads LGHNA; CDR2 reads YSLEER. This CDR3 is 15 amino acids long.

V gene TRBV13 combines with J gene TRBJ2-1; the D call from TCRdb, TRBD1, cannot be confirmed without DNA. The CDR3 contains 12 residues. From germline, CDR1 is PRHDT and CDR2 FYEKMQ (reference sequence). The CDR3 region is CASSPGQSRQFF.

The chain recombines TRBV28 with TRBJ2-7; the D gene TCRdb calls, TRBD1, cannot be checked with no DNA. The CDR3 is 16 amino acids. Per germline, CDR1 MDHEN and CDR2 SYDVKM. The CDR3 loop reads CASSLLMRDPTYEQYF.

The chain is built from TRBV7-3 and TRBJ1-1. This CDR3 has 13 amino acids. Germline V gene lookup returns CDR1 SGHTA and CDR2 FQGTGA. This CDR3 is CASSLRLDTEAFF.

The chain has TRBV15 and TRBJ2-1; lacking DNA, the TRBD1 call made by TCRdb goes unchecked. CDR3 length: 16 residues. Germline loops: CDR1 LNHNV, CDR2 YYDKDF (reference sequence). CDR3 in amino acids: CATSRDRTGGYNEQFF.

V gene TRBV29-1 combines with J gene TRBJ2-7; TCRdb selects TRBD1, and the lack of DNA leaves this call unchecked. The CDR3 loop spans 13 amino acids. Germline CDR1 SQVTM, CDR2 ANQGSEA. Here the CDR3 reads CSVAGTGPYEQYF.

The gene calls are TRBV6-2 or TRBV6-3 and TRBJ2-1. This CDR3 spans 16 amino acids. Per germline, CDR1 MNHEY and CDR2 SVGEGT. The CDR3 here is CASSYVGGGSYNEQFF.

The rearrangement links TRBV27 to TRBJ2-5. The CDR3 has 13 residues. Germline loops: CDR1 MNHEY, CDR2 SMNVEV (reference sequence). CDR3 residues: CASSSTVQETQYF.

The gene calls are TRBV5-1 and TRBJ2-1; lacking DNA, the TRBD1 call made by TCRdb goes unchecked. The germline gives CDR1 SGHRS, CDR2 YFSETQ. The CDR3 has 15 residues. The CDR3 protein is CASSGQGFVPNEQFF.

This chain connects TRBV5-6 to TRBJ2-5; the D call of TRBD1 rests on TCRdb alone, since no DNA is present to check it. The CDR3 totals 19 residues. Per germline, CDR1 SGHDT and CDR2 YYEEEE. This chain's CDR3 is CASSSMDREDSPRQETQYF.

The chain is built from TRBV2 and TRBJ2-7; there is no DNA to check the TCRdb D call of TRBD1. CDR1 and CDR2 from the germline V gene are SNHLY and FYNNEI. The CDR3 contains 16 residues. The CDR3 here is CASSQDSGTPSYEQYF. Variable domain in full (rest from reference TRBV2 and TRBJ2-7): EPEVTQTPSHQVTQMGQEVILRCVPISNHLYFYWYRQILGQKVEFLVSFYNNEISEKSEIFDDQFSVERPDGSNFTLKIRSTKLEDSAMYFCASSQDSGTPSYEQYFGPGTRLTVT.

This rearrangement joins TRBV5-4 to TRBJ2-2; TCRdb gives TRBD1 as the D gene, but with no DNA this cannot be confirmed. Germline lookup yields CDR1 SGHNT and CDR2 YYREEE (reference sequence). CDR3 size: 17 residues. CDR3 in amino acids: CASSSSGQEISTGELFF.

The chain combines TRBV25-1 with TRBJ1-1; TCRdb lists TRBD1, though no DNA is available to test this call. Germline V gene sequence: CDR1 MGHDK, CDR2 SYGVNS. The length of the CDR3 is 13 residues. CDR3 protein: CASSEGEGVGAFF.

This chain connects TRBV29-1 to TRBJ2-3; there is no DNA to check the TCRdb D call of TRBD1. CDR3 size: 14 residues. Germline V gene data show CDR1 as SQVTM and CDR2 as ANQGSEA. The CDR3 is CSVVGGLSTDTQYF.

J is TRBJ1-2 and V is TRBV7-3; TCRdb gives TRBD1 as the D gene, but with no DNA this cannot be confirmed. The CDR3 sequence is 15 residues long. Germline-derived CDR1 and CDR2 are SGHTA and FQGTGA. The CDR3 reads CASSLIGQGGGGYTF.

The rearrangement links TRBV5-1 to TRBJ2-5. Per germline, CDR1 SGHRS and CDR2 YFSETQ. CDR3 length: 13 amino acids. CDR3 sequence reads: CASSLESQETQYF.

The chain has TRBV14 and TRBJ2-7; the TCRdb call, TRBD2, lacks DNA for checking. Germline assignment: CDR1 SGHDN and CDR2 FVKESK. The CDR3 runs 16 residues. The CDR3 loop reads CASSQDHLAGHYEQYF.

The chain's CDR3 is CSGALSELGLAGGDTQYF. This chain uses TRBV20-1 with TRBJ2-3; TCRdb's D call of TRBD2 is untestable without DNA. The CDR3 loop spans 18 amino acids. CDR1 DFQATT and CDR2 SNEGSKA come from the germline V gene (reference sequence).

V is TRBV28 and J is TRBJ2-5; TCRdb reports TRBD1, a call that lacks DNA to check it against. The length of the CDR3 is 16 residues. Germline CDR1 MDHEN, CDR2 SYDVKM. CDR3: CASSARTGAGQETQYF.

This chain joins TRBV4-3 and TRBJ2-7; TCRdb picks TRBD2, but there is no DNA to check that call. Germline values: CDR1 LGHNA, CDR2 YSLEER. This CDR3 is built from 14 residues. CDR3 sequence reads: CASSPGLAGFEQYF.

The CDR3 loop is CASSEADGTGDYEQYF. The rearrangement links TRBV2 to TRBJ2-7; without DNA, the TCRdb call of TRBD1 cannot be checked. This CDR3 is built from 16 residues. The germline V gene encodes CDR1 SNHLY and CDR2 FYNNEI.

This chain connects TRBV15 to TRBJ1-5; checking the TCRdb D call of TRBD1 is not possible without DNA. There are 19 residues in the CDR3. CDR1 LNHNV and CDR2 YYDKDF come from the germline V gene (reference sequence). CDR3 loop: CATSARVLQTGHHFEPQHF. The variable domain in full, completed from reference TRBV15 and TRBJ1-5, reads DAMVIQNPRYQVTQFGKPVTLSCSQTLNHNVMYWYQQKSSQAPKLLFHYYDKDFNNEADTPDNFQSRRPNTSFCFLDIRSPGLGDTAMYLCATSARVLQTGHHFEPQHFGDGTRLSIL.

The chain combines TRBV6-5 with TRBJ1-2; TCRdb outputs TRBD1, but without DNA this stays unchecked. This CDR3 is built from 14 residues. Germline-derived CDR1 and CDR2 are MNHEY and SVGAGI. CDR3: CASSYLGGFYGYTF.

V is TRBV7-9 and J is TRBJ2-6. This CDR3 has 15 amino acids. CDR1 and CDR2 from the germline V gene are SEHNR and FQNEAQ (reference sequence). CDR3 residues: CASSLLPSGANVLTF.

The V gene is TRBV6-5, the J gene TRBJ2-2; the D call from TCRdb, TRBD1, cannot be confirmed without DNA. Germline V CDR1 and CDR2: MNHEY, SVGAGI. The CDR3 has 15 amino acids. CDR3 sequence reads: CASRSLRENTGELFF.

CDR3 amino acids: CATTAASNTGELFF. The chain uses TRBV24-1 and TRBJ2-2. This CDR3 has 14 amino acids. Germline values: CDR1 KGHDR, CDR2 SFDVKD.

This chain joins TRBV7-9 and TRBJ1-6; TCRdb lists TRBD1, though no DNA is available to test this call. The germline CDR1 and CDR2 sequences are SEHNR and FQNEAQ (reference sequence). This CDR3 has 16 residues. This chain's CDR3 is CASSLAQGQGNSPLHF.

The chain's CDR3 is CASGPWTGDILSYEQYF. The rearrangement uses TRBV5-6 and TRBJ2-7; TCRdb gives TRBD1 as the D gene, but with no DNA this cannot be confirmed. CDR1 is SGHDT and CDR2 is YYEEEE in the germline V gene. The CDR3 extends over 17 amino acids.

The V gene is TRBV15, the J gene TRBJ2-6; TCRdb returns TRBD1, unconfirmable since there is no DNA. Germline V gene data show CDR1 as LNHNV and CDR2 as YYDKDF (reference sequence). There are 18 residues in the CDR3. The CDR3 loop is CATSRVGGRGSGANVLTF.

V usage is TRBV5-1 and J usage is TRBJ2-1; there is no DNA to check the TCRdb D call of TRBD2. Germline V gives CDR1 SGHRS, CDR2 YFSETQ. The CDR3 extends over 17 amino acids. The CDR3 spells CASSSGLAGVLYNEQFF.

V and J are TRBV29-1 and TRBJ2-2. Germline V gives CDR1 SQVTM, CDR2 ANQGSEA. CDR3 length: 14 residues. The CDR3 loop reads CSVEKQPNTGELFF.

This chain's CDR3 is CASSEDRYGYTF. The rearrangement links TRBV12-3 or TRBV12-4 to TRBJ1-2. The CDR3 spans 12 residues.